Here is one T cell receptor beta chain with its context. As processed by the authors: Nucleated cell counts were estimated from reference gene primer amplification. Profiled with immunoSEQ multiplex PCR; TCRdb holds only in-frame clones, not every one. V, J and clone size are taken as reported in that table, and D and trimming were inferred from the DNA itself. The sample consists of under 300,000 clones, 86% of them appearing once. This sample stems from a study of blood T cell repertoires in COVID-19. Sequenced: peripheral blood. This clonotype was sampled from a man in his thirties or forties who had recovered from COVID-19.

For the CDR3, the DNA is TGTGCCAGCAGTGAGGTACAGGGGTTACTTGGGGCCAACGTCCTGACTTTC. This sequence encodes CASSEVQGLLGANVLTF. The chain uses TRBV2 and TRBJ2-6; 7 nucleotides match TRBD1. Germline values: CDR1 SNHLY, CDR2 FYNNEI. This CDR3 is built from 17 residues. V shed 3 bases and J 3 bases; nucleotides not matched to a gene: 8.